These 16 T cell receptor beta chains came from one sample sequenced in a study of regulatory T cells in long-lasting Graves disease. The time point was: newly diagnosed GD, antithyroid drugs for less than 3 months. The TCR library was made from RNA extracted from PBMCs. Assembly of TCR beta libraries relied on iRepertoire HTBI primers together with Arm-PCR of CDR3 regions. TCRdb reprocessed the multiplex PCR reads with MiXCR, giving one entry per CDR3 protein. The repertoire includes about 520,000 distinct CDR3 sequences, 12% of them detected once, and about 8.9% sits in the top ten. These same records also appear under a second study, on T cells in Graves' hyperthyroidism and ophthalmopathy.

The sample was peripheral blood mononuclear cells (PBMCs), taken at new diagnosis, from a patient treated with antithyroid drugs. The receptors shown here come from a young woman with Graves disease.

This clonotype has a handful of counts. The CDR3: CASSSGPPNSGNTIYF. CDR3 DNA sequence: TGCGCCAGCAGCTCCGGACCCCCCAACTCTGGAAACACCATATATTTT. The chain uses TRBV5-1 and TRBJ1-3; D remains unclear. From germline, CDR1 is SGHRS and CDR2 YFSETQ. The CDR3 consists of 16 residues. Trimming removed 3 bases from V and 0 bases from J, with 13 bases in between.

This sequence joins TRBV19 and TRBJ2-1; 13 bases agree with TRBD2. V trimming: 6 bases; J trimming: 8 bases; junction bases outside the gene matches: 4. In germline, CDR1 is LNHDA, CDR2 SQIVND (reference sequence). The CDR3 consists of 14 residues. CDR3 in amino acids: CASRLAGGHYEQFF. CDR3 DNA sequence: TGTGCCAGTAGACTAGCGGGAGGGCATTATGAGCAGTTCTTC.

This clonotype was recorded many times. The chain has TRBV20-1 and TRBJ2-5; TRBD1 might be the D (5 bases). The CDR3 covers 15 residues. The V and J ends lost 0 bases and 3 bases respectively, with 14 bases between them. CDR1 DFQATT and CDR2 SNEGSKA come from the germline V gene (reference sequence). This chain's CDR3 is CSARDLSRAKETQYF. Written as DNA, the CDR3 is TGCAGTGCTAGAGATCTATCCAGGGCAAAAGAGACCCAGTACTTC.

This clonotype was seen repeatedly, ten times or more. This chain connects TRBV18 to TRBJ1-1, with D hard to call. The CDR3 length is 13 residues. CDR1 is KGHSH and CDR2 is LQKENI in the germline V gene. V lost 3 bases and J lost 7, with 12 bases in between. The DNA of the CDR3 is TGTGCCAGCTCACCTTTGACCATACTTGAAGCTTTCTTT. Encoded protein: CASSPLTILEAFF.

This clonotype was counted at least ten times. V is TRBV14 and J is TRBJ1-1, with a possible D match to TRBD1 (5 bases). V lost 5 bases, J lost 4 bases, and 11 bases lay in between. From germline, CDR1 is SGHDN and CDR2 FVKESK. This CDR3 spans 13 amino acids. The CDR3 spells CASSSGWFTEAFF. CDR3 in DNA: TGTGCCAGCAGCTCAGGGTGGTTCACTGAAGCTTTCTTT.

The V and J genes are TRBV3-1 and TRBJ1-1; 8 bases agree with TRBD1. In germline, CDR1 is LGHDT, CDR2 YNNKEL (reference sequence). This CDR3 has 15 amino acids. The V gene end was trimmed by 1 base and the J gene end by 11 bases; junction bases not matched to a gene: 12. Here the CDR3 reads CASSQVGQGGVDAFF. The CDR3 DNA is TGTGCCAGCAGCCAAGTTGGACAGGGCGGGGTGGATGCTTTCTTT.

This clonotype has a count of ten or more. This chain uses TRBV27 with TRBJ1-1; tentative D call: TRBD1 (6 bases). The germline CDR1 and CDR2 sequences are MNHEY and SMNVEV (reference sequence). The CDR3 has 17 amino acids. V lost 4 bases to trimming and J lost 4 bases, with 22 bases between them. The CDR3 protein is CASSSKQGGSRATEAFF. DNA for the CDR3: TGTGCCAGCAGTTCCAAACAGGGTGGATCTAGGGCCACTGAAGCTTTCTTT.

This clonotype was seen many times. The chain has TRBV12-5 and TRBJ1-1; D unclear. CDR3 length: 13 amino acids. Trimming left V 1 base short and J 4 bases short, with 7 bases between. CDR1 LGHNT and CDR2 FRNRAP come from the germline V gene. As DNA, the CDR3 is TGTGCTAGTGGTTTGGAGCCGGGCACTGAAGCTTTCTTT. Its translation: CASGLEPGTEAFF. The entire variable domain, with the rest obtained from reference TRBV12-5 and TRBJ1-1, is as follows: DARVTQTPRHKVTEMGQEVTMRCQPILGHNTVFWYRQTMMQGLELLAYFRNRAPLDDSGMPKDRFSAEMPDATLATLKIQPSEPRDSAVYFCASGLEPGTEAFFGQGTRLTVV.

V gene TRBV11-2 combines with J gene TRBJ2-7; D remains ambiguous. The length of the CDR3 is 12 residues. V was clipped by 1 base and J by 2 bases, with 3 bases between them. Germline lookup yields CDR1 SGHAT and CDR2 FQNNGV. The DNA for the CDR3 is TGTGCCAGCAGCTTAGGGGCCTACGAGCAGTACGTC. It translates to CASSLGAYEQYV.

This clonotype has only a few counts. The gene calls are TRBV6-1 and TRBJ2-1, with TRBD1 matching 8 bases. This CDR3 region has 17 residues. Germline V CDR1 and CDR2: MNHNS, SASEGT. Trimming took 10 bases from V and 7 from J; bases not matched to a gene: 21. CDR3: CATLQSRQGRLLNEQFF. The CDR3 coding sequence is TGTGCCACCCTACAATCCAGACAGGGGAGACTTTTAAATGAGCAGTTCTTC.

This clonotype was recorded at least ten times. The chain joins TRBV10-3 to TRBJ2-7; 8 bases agree with TRBD1. This CDR3 has 16 amino acids. V shed 7 bases and J 5 bases; nucleotides not matched to a gene: 16. Per the germline V gene, CDR1 is ENHRY and CDR2 is SYGVKD. The CDR3 region has the DNA TGTGCCATCAAAAGCGAGACAGGGACAGGTATCAACGAGCAGTACTTC. Amino acid sequence: CAIKSETGTGINEQYF.

This clonotype was found many times. The chain joins TRBV27 to TRBJ1-1; D is ambiguous. Germline V gene sequence: CDR1 MNHEY, CDR2 SMNVEV (reference sequence). The CDR3 sequence is 13 residues long. V dropped 4 bases and J dropped 7 bases, with 13 bases sitting between them. This CDR3 reads CASSSTLTFEAFF. The CDR3 nucleotides are TGTGCCAGCAGTTCGACCCTTACATTTGAAGCTTTCTTT.

In this sample, this clonotype turned up many times. V and J are TRBV6-2 or TRBV6-3 and TRBJ2-7; D ambiguous. The CDR3 loop spans 11 amino acids. V lost 6 bases and J lost 7, with 10 bases in between. Looked up from germline, CDR1 is MNHEY and CDR2 is SVGEGT. In DNA, the CDR3 is TGTGCCAGCAGGCTCGGTCAAGAGCAGTACTTC. It encodes CASRLGQEQYF.

This clonotype showed up many times. V and J are TRBV7-9 and TRBJ2-3, with 8 bases aligning to TRBD1. There are 13 residues in the CDR3. Per germline, CDR1 SEHNR and CDR2 FQNEAQ (reference sequence). V dropped 8 bases and J dropped 5; count of bases not matched to a gene: 6. The chain's CDR3 is CASSTGAEDTQYF. CDR3 nucleotides: TGTGCCAGCTCGACAGGGGCGGAAGATACGCAGTATTTT.

This clonotype was counted between two and nine times. The gene calls are TRBV7-9 and TRBJ1-2; D gene unclear. Per the germline V gene, CDR1 is SEHNR and CDR2 is FQNEAQ (reference sequence). The CDR3 totals 15 residues. V lost 2 bases and J 6 bases, leaving 16 bases between the germline ends. CDR3 region: CASSLNNRAVNGYTF. In DNA form, the CDR3 reads TGTGCCAGCAGCTTAAATAACAGAGCCGTGAATGGCTACACCTTC.

The chain employs TRBV19 and TRBJ2-3, with 7 bases matching TRBD2. V was pared by 2 bases and J by 1 base, with 3 bases of the junction left unmatched. The germline gives CDR1 LNHDA, CDR2 SQIVND (reference sequence). The CDR3 sequence is 15 residues long. Here the CDR3 reads CASSISGGRTDTQYF. In nucleotides, the CDR3 is TGTGCCAGTAGTATATCGGGAGGTCGCACAGATACGCAGTATTTT.